The rows below give T cell receptor beta chains drawn from one sample of a study of blood T cell repertoires in COVID-19. TCRdb keeps only in-frame clones here, not all; method: immunoSEQ multiplex PCR. This table has hundreds of thousands of clones, roughly 80% appearing once. The material sequenced was PBMCs or T cells enriched from blood (not recorded which). These TCRs come from a man aged 35-49 years who had been exposed to COVID-19. Both conserved end residues are part of each CDR3. D genes are given only for firm matches. A row's size may be missing; if present it is once, few, many or a size class.

abundance: .
v_gene: TRBV6-6
j_gene: TRBJ1-2
d_gene: TRBD1
CDR3nt: TGTGCCAGCAGCTATGTAGGGGGCTGGGATGGCTACACCTTC
CDR3aa: CASSYVGGWDGYTF

abundance: .
v_gene: TRBV27
j_gene: TRBJ2-7
d_gene: TRBD2
CDR3nt: TGTGCCAGCAGACCCTTAGGGGAGGGTTCCTACGAGCAGTACTTC
CDR3aa: CASRPLGEGSYEQYF

abundance: .
v_gene: TRBV6-5
j_gene: TRBJ1-2
d_gene: TRBD1
CDR3nt: TGTGCCAGCAGCCAGGGGGACAGAAGCTATGGCTACACCTTC
CDR3aa: CASSQGDRSYGYTF

abundance: few
v_gene: TRBV6-5
j_gene: TRBJ2-1
d_gene: TRBD2
CDR3nt: TGTGCCAGCAGCGGGGGGTACAATGAGCAGTTCTTC
CDR3aa: CASSGGYNEQFF

abundance: .
v_gene: TRBV5-1
j_gene: TRBJ1-6
d_gene: TRBD1
CDR3nt: TGCGCCAGCAGCGCCCGCGGGGACAGAAATTCACCCCTCCACTTT
CDR3aa: CASSARGDRNSPLHF

abundance: .
v_gene: TRBV4-1
j_gene: TRBJ1-2
d_gene: TRBD1
CDR3nt: TGCGCCAGCAGCCAAGTGGGAACCCTAGGACAGGATGGCTACACCTTC
CDR3aa: CASSQVGTLGQDGYTF

abundance: .
v_gene: TRBV23-1
j_gene: TRBJ1-1
d_gene: TRBD1
CDR3nt: TGCGCCAGCATCCACCGGAGTACAGGGGGGGGATGCATGAACACTGAAGCTTTCTTT
CDR3aa: CASIHRSTGGGCMNTEAFF

abundance: .
v_gene: TRBV7-9
j_gene: TRBJ1-6
d_gene: TRBD1
CDR3nt: TGTGCCAGCAGCCGCACCGGGACAGGGAATTCACCCCTCCACTTT
CDR3aa: CASSRTGTGNSPLHF

abundance: .
v_gene: TRBV3-1/TRBV3-2
j_gene: TRBJ1-2
d_gene: TRBD1
CDR3nt: TGTGCCAGCACCCAAGACGGAGAGGGGGCTGGCTATGGCTACACCTTC
CDR3aa: CASTQDGEGAGYGYTF

abundance: once
v_gene: TRBV5-1
j_gene: TRBJ1-4
d_gene: TRBD1
CDR3nt: TGCGCCAGCAGCTTGGGGGACAGAGATAATGAAAAACTGTTTTTT
CDR3aa: CASSLGDRDNEKLFF

abundance: .
v_gene: TRBV30
j_gene: TRBJ2-3
d_gene: .
CDR3nt: TGTGCCTTAGCAGATACGCAGTATTTT
CDR3aa: CALADTQYF

abundance: .
v_gene: TRBV30
j_gene: TRBJ1-2
d_gene: .
CDR3nt: TGTGCCTGGAGACTGGGAGGTGGTCATGGCTACACCTTC
CDR3aa: CAWRLGGGHGYTF

abundance: once
v_gene: TRBV19
j_gene: TRBJ2-7
d_gene: TRBD2
CDR3nt: TGTGCCAGTAGTCAGCTAGCGGGAGTCGAGCAGTACTTC
CDR3aa: CASSQLAGVEQYF

abundance: .
v_gene: TRBV27
j_gene: TRBJ1-2
d_gene: .
CDR3nt: TGTGCCAGCAGCGACTACAGGCAGGGGCAGGGCTACACCTTC
CDR3aa: CASSDYRQGQGYTF

abundance: .
v_gene: TRBV6-5
j_gene: TRBJ1-4
d_gene: .
CDR3nt: TGTGCCAGCAGTTACTCGAGTCACCCGGAAAAACTGTTTTTT
CDR3aa: CASSYSSHPEKLFF

abundance: once
v_gene: TRBV4-2
j_gene: TRBJ2-1
d_gene: TRBD2
CDR3nt: TGTGCCAGCAGCCCGATCCTCGGACTAGCGGGAGTTGGTGAGCAGTTCTTC
CDR3aa: CASSPILGLAGVGEQFF

abundance: .
v_gene: TRBV7-8
j_gene: TRBJ2-3
d_gene: .
CDR3nt: TGTGCCAGCAGCTTACTGACTACCACAGATACGCAGTATTTT
CDR3aa: CASSLLTTTDTQYF

abundance: .
v_gene: TRBV12-3/TRBV12-4
j_gene: TRBJ1-2
d_gene: .
CDR3nt: TGTGCCAGCAGTTTGCAGGGGCTCTATGGCTACACCTTC
CDR3aa: CASSLQGLYGYTF

abundance: few
v_gene: TRBV4-2
j_gene: TRBJ1-3
d_gene: .
CDR3nt: TGTGCCAGCAGCCAGTCTCGGGACTCTGGAAACACCATATATTTT
CDR3aa: CASSQSRDSGNTIYF

abundance: .
v_gene: TRBV18
j_gene: TRBJ2-2
d_gene: TRBD1
CDR3nt: TGTGCCAGCTCACCATACGAGGGGGCTGTCACCGGGGAGCTGTTTTTT
CDR3aa: CASSPYEGAVTGELFF

abundance: .
v_gene: TRBV6-6
j_gene: TRBJ1-5
d_gene: TRBD1
CDR3nt: TGTGCCAGCAGTCTACAACAATGGACAGGCTATGTAATGCCCCAGCATTTT
CDR3aa: CASSLQQWTGYVMPQHF

abundance: .
v_gene: TRBV7-6
j_gene: TRBJ2-1
d_gene: TRBD1
CDR3nt: TGTGCCAGCAGCCGGACAGGGGGTGACTACAATGAGCAGTTCTTC
CDR3aa: CASSRTGGDYNEQFF

abundance: .
v_gene: TRBV5-1
j_gene: TRBJ1-1
d_gene: .
CDR3nt: TGCGCCAGCAGCTCGTACCGCGGGAACACTGAAGCTTTCTTT
CDR3aa: CASSSYRGNTEAFF

abundance: once
v_gene: TRBV30
j_gene: TRBJ1-4
d_gene: .
CDR3nt: TGTGCCTGGAGTAGGAAGACGGGATGGCCAAATGAAAAACTGTTTTTT
CDR3aa: CAWSRKTGWPNEKLFF

abundance: once
v_gene: TRBV3-1/TRBV3-2
j_gene: TRBJ1-3
d_gene: .
CDR3nt: TGTGCCAGCAGCCAACGGGGGGATACTGGAAACACCATATATTTT
CDR3aa: CASSQRGDTGNTIYF

abundance: .
v_gene: TRBV6-5
j_gene: TRBJ1-5
d_gene: .
CDR3nt: TGTGCCAGCAAAGAGGCTCGTCAGCCCCAGCATTTT
CDR3aa: CASKEARQPQHF